This T cell receptor beta chain was obtained from a study of blood T cell repertoires in COVID-19. Across the whole study: From T cells, B-cell-depleted T cells, or PBMCs came the material, which was cDNA or gDNA.

This clone was detected only once. Here immunoSEQ multiplex PCR was the method, and the copy in TCRdb shows in-frame clones only, minus some. Altogether approximately 120,000 clones are present, more than 80% being singletons, with the ten largest covering under 3.5%. Germline CDR1 is SGHVS and CDR2 is FQNEAQ. With 7 bases clipped from V and 8 bases from J, the junction kept 16 bases outside the gene matches. The CDR3 sequence is 17 residues long. The chain couples TRBV7-8 to TRBJ2-1; 11 bases agree with TRBD2. This sequence was found in a woman at least 80 years old with COVID-19, enrolled during active disease. Material: peripheral blood. The CDR3, as DNA: TGTGCCAGCACCCGTGGAGCAACTAGCGGGAGAATGGATGAGCAGTTCTTC. Protein sequence: CASTRGATSGRMDEQFF.